A single sample is the source of the 10 T cell receptor beta chains below, sequenced in a study of early T cells in non-severe SARS-CoV-2 infection. TCRdb reprocessed the 5' RACE reads with MiXCR, giving one entry per CDR3 protein. The table records around 33,000 distinct CDR3 sequences, approximately 6.9% of them present only once. Material: whole blood. All receptors derive from an adult who was a healthcare worker with PCR-confirmed SARS-CoV-2 infection or an uninfected control (not recorded which).

This clonotype came up a few times. The CDR3: CASTQGGGYNTGELFF. DNA for the CDR3: TGTGCCAGCACCCAAGGGGGGGGCTATAACACCGGGGAGCTGTTTTTT. J is TRBJ2-2 and V is TRBV7-3; tentatively, D is TRBD2 (7 bases). The CDR3 consists of 16 residues. The germline CDR1 and CDR2 sequences are SGHTA and FQGTGA. The V gene lost 7 bases and the J gene lost 2 bases, with 17 bases spanning the gap. Based on the CDR3 plus reference TRBV7-3 and TRBJ2-2, the full variable domain is GAGVSQTPSNKVTEKGKYVELRCDPISGHTALYWYRQSLGQGPEFLIYFQGTGAADDSGLPNDRFFAVRPEGSVSTLKIQRTERGDSAVYLCASTQGGGYNTGELFFGEGSRLTVL.

The sample holds many counts of this clonotype. The J gene is TRBJ1-5, the V gene TRBV7-2; D is undetermined. The CDR3 extends over 13 amino acids. The germline V gene has CDR1 SGHTA and CDR2 FQGNSA. Deletions cut 6 bases from V and 3 bases from J, with 9 bases between. CDR3 protein: CASSREFNQPQHF. The CDR3 nucleotides read TGTGCCAGCAGTCGGGAATTCAATCAGCCCCAGCATTTT.

In this sample, this clonotype turned up a few times. The chain is built from TRBV20-1 and TRBJ2-1; 8 nucleotides agree with TRBD2. The ends lost 1 base at V and 5 bases at J; junction bases unmatched: 10. The CDR3 spans 16 residues. Germline loops: CDR1 DFQATT, CDR2 SNEGSKA (reference sequence). The DNA for the CDR3 is TGCAGTGCTAGAGCGAATCGGGAGGGATTCGACAATGAGCAGTTCTTC. Its translation is CSARANREGFDNEQFF.

Only a few counts were recorded for this clonotype. The genes are TRBV7-2 and TRBJ2-1; the D is unclear. The CDR3 runs to 14 residues. Germline CDR1 and CDR2: SGHTA and FQGNSA. Trimming cost V 2 bases and J 2 bases, with 7 bases left between them. The chain's CDR3 is CASSLHPTYNEQFF. CDR3 coding DNA: TGTGCCAGCAGCTTACATCCGACCTACAATGAGCAGTTCTTC.

The chain has TRBV5-6 and TRBJ2-7, with 7 bases identical to TRBD1. V trimming: 5 bases; J trimming: 2 bases; junction bases outside the gene matches: 7. The germline V gene has CDR1 SGHDT and CDR2 YYEEEE. This CDR3 contains 14 residues. CDR3 sequence: CASSYRGSTYEQYF. The CDR3 nucleotides are TGTGCCAGCAGTTACAGGGGATCGACCTACGAGCAGTACTTC. The full variable domain, its missing parts supplied by reference TRBV5-6 and TRBJ2-7, is DAGVTQSPTHLIKTRGQQVTLRCSPKSGHDTVSWYQQALGQGPQFIFQYYEEEERQRGNFPDRFSGHQFPNYSSELNVNALLLGDSALYLCASSYRGSTYEQYFGPGTRLTVT.

There are a few counts of this clonotype. This rearrangement joins TRBV20-1 to TRBJ2-7; D not resolved. The germline CDR1 and CDR2 sequences are DFQATT and SNEGSKA (reference sequence). The CDR3 runs 17 residues. The ends were cut back, 2 bases at V and 2 bases at J, with 22 bases in the middle. The DNA of the CDR3 is TGCAGTGCTAGACCCAAGCAAAGGGTACCCGGTACCTACGAGCAGTACTTC. It codes for CSARPKQRVPGTYEQYF.

The chain is built from TRBV6-2 or TRBV6-3 and TRBJ2-2, with TRBD2 matching 7 bases. There are 17 residues in the CDR3. V was pared by 0 bases and J by 7 bases, with 11 bases of the junction left unmatched. Germline CDR1 MNHEY, CDR2 SVGEGT. CDR3 nucleotide sequence: TGTGCCAGCAGTTACTCGAACGCGGGAGTAACGGGCGGGGAGCTGTTTTTT. This sequence encodes CASSYSNAGVTGGELFF.

This clonotype was counted only a few times. This chain connects TRBV11-2 to TRBJ2-6; no clear D. The CDR3 has 16 residues. Germline V gene lookup returns CDR1 SGHAT and CDR2 FQNNGV. V shed 3 bases and J shed 0 bases, with 9 bases lying between them. CDR3 coding DNA: TGTGCCAGCAGCTTGTATAAGGGCTCTGGGGCCAACGTCCTGACTTTC. The encoded protein is CASSLYKGSGANVLTF.

This clonotype was seen more than once but under ten times. The chain is built from TRBV7-9 and TRBJ2-1, with 10 bases fitting TRBD2. The CDR3 runs to 14 residues. The V segment lost 5 bases and the J segment 8 bases; nucleotides outside the gene matches: 6. Germline assignment: CDR1 SEHNR and CDR2 FQNEAQ (reference sequence). CDR3 region: CASSEGLALDEQFF. The CDR3 DNA is TGTGCCAGCAGCGAGGGACTAGCGCTGGATGAGCAGTTCTTC. Filled out from reference TRBV7-9 and TRBJ2-1, the complete variable domain reads DTGVSQNPRHKITKRGQNVTFRCDPISEHNRLYWYRQTLGQGPEFLTYFQNEAQLEKSRLLSDRFSAERPKGSFSTLEIQRTEQGDSAMYLCASSEGLALDEQFFGPGTRLTVL.

This clonotype was counted at least ten times. The chain is built from TRBV7-3 and TRBJ2-1, with 14 bases matching TRBD2. The germline gives CDR1 SGHTA, CDR2 FQGTGA. Unmatched junction bases numbered 12, after V lost 5 bases and J lost 9 bases. This CDR3 comprises 17 residues. CDR3 sequence: CASSPQGTSGSLGEQFF. The CDR3 coding sequence is TGTGCCAGCAGCCCACAAGGGACTAGCGGGAGTTTAGGTGAGCAGTTCTTC.